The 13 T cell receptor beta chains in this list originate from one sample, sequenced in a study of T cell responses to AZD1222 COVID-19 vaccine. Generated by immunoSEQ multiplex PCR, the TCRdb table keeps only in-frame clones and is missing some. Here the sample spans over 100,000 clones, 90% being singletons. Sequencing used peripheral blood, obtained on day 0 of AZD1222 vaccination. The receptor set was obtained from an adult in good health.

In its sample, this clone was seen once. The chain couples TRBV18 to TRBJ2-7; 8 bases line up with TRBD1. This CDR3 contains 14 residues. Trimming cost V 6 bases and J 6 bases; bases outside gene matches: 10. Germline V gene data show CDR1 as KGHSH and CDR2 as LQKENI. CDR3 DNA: TGTGCCAGCTCGCGTGATGGACAGGGAGGCGAGCAGTACTTC. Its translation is CASSRDGQGGEQYF. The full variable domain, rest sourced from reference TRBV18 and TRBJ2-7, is NAGVMQNPRHLVRRRGQEARLRCSPMKGHSHVYWYRQLPEEGLKFMVYLQKENIIDESGMPKERFSAEFPKEGPSILRIQQVVRGDSAAYFCASSRDGQGGEQYFGPGTRLTVT.

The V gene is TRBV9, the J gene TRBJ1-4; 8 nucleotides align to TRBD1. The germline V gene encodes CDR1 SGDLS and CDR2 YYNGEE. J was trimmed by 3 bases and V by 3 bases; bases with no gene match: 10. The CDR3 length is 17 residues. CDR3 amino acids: CASSAQTGVLANEKLFF. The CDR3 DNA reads TGTGCCAGCAGCGCGCAGACAGGGGTTCTCGCTAATGAAAAACTGTTTTTT.

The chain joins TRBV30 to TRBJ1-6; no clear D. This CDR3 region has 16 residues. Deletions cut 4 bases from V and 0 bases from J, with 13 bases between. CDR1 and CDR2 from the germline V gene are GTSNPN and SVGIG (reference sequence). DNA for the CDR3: TGTGCCTGGACCTCAGAGATAAGCTCCTATAATTCACCCCTCCACTTT. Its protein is CAWTSEISSYNSPLHF.

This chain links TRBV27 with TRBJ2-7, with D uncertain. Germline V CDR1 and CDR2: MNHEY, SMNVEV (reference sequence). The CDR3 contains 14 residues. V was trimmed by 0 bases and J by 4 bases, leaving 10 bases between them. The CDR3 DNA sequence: TGTGCCAGCAGTTTATCGCGGTTTAGTTACGAGCAGTACTTC. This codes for CASSLSRFSYEQYF.

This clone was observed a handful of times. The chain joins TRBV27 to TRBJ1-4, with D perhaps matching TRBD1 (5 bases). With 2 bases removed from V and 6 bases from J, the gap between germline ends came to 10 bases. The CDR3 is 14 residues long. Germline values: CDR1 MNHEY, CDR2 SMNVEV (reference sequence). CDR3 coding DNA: TGTGCCAGCAGTTTAGCAGGAGGGGATGAAAAACTGTTTTTT. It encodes CASSLAGGDEKLFF.

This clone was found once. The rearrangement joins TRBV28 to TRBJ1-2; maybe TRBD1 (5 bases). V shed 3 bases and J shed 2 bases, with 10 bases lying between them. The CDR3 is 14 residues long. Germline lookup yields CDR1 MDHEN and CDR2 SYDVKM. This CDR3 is CASSFGGENYGYTF. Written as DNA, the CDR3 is TGTGCCAGCAGTTTCGGGGGAGAGAACTATGGCTACACCTTC.

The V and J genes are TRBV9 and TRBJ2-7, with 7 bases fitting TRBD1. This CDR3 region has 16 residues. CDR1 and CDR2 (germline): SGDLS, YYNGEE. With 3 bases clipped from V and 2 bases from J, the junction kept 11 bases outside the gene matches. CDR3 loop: CASSANRDSQTYEQYF. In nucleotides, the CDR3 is TGTGCCAGCAGCGCCAACCGGGACAGCCAGACCTACGAGCAGTACTTC.

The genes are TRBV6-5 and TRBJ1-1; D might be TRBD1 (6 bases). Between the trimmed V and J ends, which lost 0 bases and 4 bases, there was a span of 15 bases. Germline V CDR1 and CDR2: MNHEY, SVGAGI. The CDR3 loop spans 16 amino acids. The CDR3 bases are TGTGCCAGCAGTTACTCAGTTTTGGGGGCGGGCACTGAAGCTTTCTTT. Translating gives CASSYSVLGAGTEAFF.

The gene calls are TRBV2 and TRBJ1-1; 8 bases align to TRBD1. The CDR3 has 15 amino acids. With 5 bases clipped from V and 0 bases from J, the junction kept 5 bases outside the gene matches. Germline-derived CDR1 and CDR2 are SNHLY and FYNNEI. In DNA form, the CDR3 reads TGTGCCAGCAGTACGGACAGGGACATGAACACTGAAGCTTTCTTT. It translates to CASSTDRDMNTEAFF.

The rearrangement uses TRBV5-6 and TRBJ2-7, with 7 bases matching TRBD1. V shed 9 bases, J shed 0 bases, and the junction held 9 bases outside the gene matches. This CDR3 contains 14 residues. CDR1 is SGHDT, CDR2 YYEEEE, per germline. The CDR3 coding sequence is TGTGCCAACAGATTCAGGGGGAGCTCCTACGAGCAGTACTTC. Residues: CANRFRGSSYEQYF.

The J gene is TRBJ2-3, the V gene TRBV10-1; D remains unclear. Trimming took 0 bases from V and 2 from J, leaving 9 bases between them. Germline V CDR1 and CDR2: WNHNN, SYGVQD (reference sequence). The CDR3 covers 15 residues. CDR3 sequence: CASSESAALTDTQYF. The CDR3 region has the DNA TGCGCCAGCAGTGAGTCGGCGGCCCTCACAGATACGCAGTATTTT.

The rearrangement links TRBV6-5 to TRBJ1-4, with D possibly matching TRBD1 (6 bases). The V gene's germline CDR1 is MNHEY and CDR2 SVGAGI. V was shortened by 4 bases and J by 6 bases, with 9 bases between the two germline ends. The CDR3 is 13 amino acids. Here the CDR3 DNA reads TGTGCCAGCAGTTCAGGACAGTATGAAAAACTGTTTTTT. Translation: CASSSGQYEKLFF.

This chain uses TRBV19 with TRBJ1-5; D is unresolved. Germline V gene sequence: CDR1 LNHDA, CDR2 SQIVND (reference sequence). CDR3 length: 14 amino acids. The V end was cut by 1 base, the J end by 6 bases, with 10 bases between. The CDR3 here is CASSIGRVPQPQHF. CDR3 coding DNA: TGTGCCAGTAGTATAGGGAGGGTTCCTCAGCCCCAGCATTTT.